The 26 T cell receptor beta chains below come from one sample, sequenced in a study of shared clonotypes between healthy human individuals. TCRdb's table, derived via immunoSEQ multiplex PCR, lists solely in-frame clones and lacks some. The sample shows approximately 1,500,000 clones, approximately 96% of them seen only once. Sequences were obtained from naive CD4+ T cells sorted from blood. Indicated subset: CD45RA+ positively selected. Receptor source: a man aged 30 to 45 in good health.

The V call is TRBV6-1, the J call TRBJ1-1, with D tentatively TRBD1 (5 bases). The CDR3 spans 14 residues. V was clipped by 5 bases and J by 7 bases, with 17 bases between them. Per germline, CDR1 MNHNS and CDR2 SASEGT. The CDR3 protein is CASSLPGITLEAFF. CDR3 DNA sequence: TGTGCCAGCAGTCTACCAGGGATAACTCTTGAAGCTTTCTTT.

The chain uses TRBV11-2 and TRBJ1-2, with D uncertain. Trimming removed 0 bases from V and 9 bases from J, with 11 bases in between. The CDR3 has 13 residues. Germline V gives CDR1 SGHAT, CDR2 FQNNGV. CDR3: CASSLDPGSSYTF. CDR3 bases: TGTGCCAGCAGCTTAGATCCCGGTTCGAGCTACACCTTC. The full variable domain, completed using reference TRBV11-2 and TRBJ1-2, is EAGVAQSPRYKIIEKRQSVAFWCNPISGHATLYWYQQILGQGPKLLIQFQNNGVVDDSQLPKDRFSAERLKGVDSTLKIQPAKLEDSAVYLCASSLDPGSSYTFGSGTRLTVV.

The chain links TRBV29-1 to TRBJ2-5; 8 nucleotides line up with TRBD2. Per the germline V gene, CDR1 is SQVTM and CDR2 is ANQGSEA. V shed 4 bases and J 5 bases; nucleotides not matched to a gene: 12. This CDR3 contains 15 residues. CDR3 in amino acids: CSVAFPAGVSETQYF. CDR3 in DNA: TGCAGCGTTGCTTTTCCAGCGGGGGTCTCGGAGACCCAGTACTTC.

J is TRBJ2-7 and V is TRBV6-5; TRBD1 aligns across 8 bases. Germline-derived CDR1 and CDR2 are MNHEY and SVGAGI. J gave up 5 bases and V 5 bases, and 11 bases lay outside the gene matches. The CDR3 runs to 15 residues. The CDR3 sequence: CASSNRDRWWDEQYF. CDR3 bases: TGTGCCAGCAGTAACCGGGACAGGTGGTGGGACGAGCAGTACTTC.

V is TRBV13 and J is TRBJ2-6; TRBD1 agrees at 8 bases. This CDR3 is 21 amino acids long. Germline V gives CDR1 PRHDT, CDR2 FYEKMQ (reference sequence). V was clipped by 3 bases and J by 0 bases; unmatched bases: 16. The CDR3 sequence is CASSFPLGTGVLDSGANVLTF. The CDR3 bases are TGTGCCAGCAGCTTTCCCCTGGGGACAGGAGTGCTGGACTCTGGGGCCAACGTCCTGACTTTC.

The rearrangement uses TRBV29-1 and TRBJ2-1; D perhaps matches TRBD1 (6 bases). CDR3 length: 14 residues. Germline V gene lookup returns CDR1 SQVTM and CDR2 ANQGSEA. Trimming took 6 bases from V and 4 from J, leaving 16 bases between them. CDR3 residues: CSVRQASLYNEQFF. The CDR3 nucleotides read TGCAGCGTAAGACAGGCAAGCCTTTACAATGAGCAGTTCTTC.

As to this clone: Other DNA sequences in the same sample also yield this CDR3. This chain joins TRBV9 and TRBJ1-1; tentatively, D is TRBD1 (5 bases). The CDR3 runs 14 residues. V lost 0 bases, J lost 1 base, and 7 bases lay in between. Germline-derived CDR1 and CDR2 are SGDLS and YYNGEE. The CDR3 is CASSVVGENTEAFF. The CDR3 nucleotides read TGTGCCAGCAGCGTAGTGGGGGAGAACACTGAAGCTTTCTTT. The whole variable domain, filled in from reference TRBV9 and TRBJ1-1, reads DSGVTQTPKHLITATGQRVTLRCSPRSGDLSVYWYQQSLDQGLQFLIQYYNGEERAKGNILERFSAQQFPDLHSELNLSSLELGDSALYFCASSVVGENTEAFFGQGTRLTVV.

The CDR3 is CATMGQPYEQYF. In DNA, the CDR3 is TGTGCCACCATGGGACAGCCCTACGAGCAGTACTTC. The chain carries TRBV25-1 and TRBJ2-7, with 7 nucleotides matching TRBD1. Germline CDR1 is MGHDK and CDR2 is SYGVNS. Germline trimming cut 10 bases from V and 2 bases from J; bases unmatched to any gene: 5. CDR3 length: 12 residues.

Written as DNA, the CDR3 is TGTGCCAGCAGTGGGGGCCACAGGGGGAAGTATGGCTACACCTTC. Translation gives CASSGGHRGKYGYTF. The rearrangement uses TRBV28 and TRBJ1-2; 8 bases agree with TRBD1. The V gene's germline CDR1 is MDHEN and CDR2 SYDVKM. With 5 bases clipped from V and 5 bases from J, the junction kept 10 bases outside the gene matches. The CDR3 is 15 amino acids.

The chain uses TRBV9 and TRBJ2-3, with 12 bases aligning to TRBD2. J was trimmed by 4 bases and V by 2 bases; bases with no gene match: 2. The CDR3 totals 15 residues. Germline V gene lookup returns CDR1 SGDLS and CDR2 YYNGEE. CDR3 region: CASSVGTSGSDTQYF. CDR3 in DNA: TGTGCCAGCAGCGTCGGGACTAGCGGGTCAGATACGCAGTATTTT.

In its sample, this clone was seen once. The rearrangement uses TRBV6-6 and TRBJ2-1; 15 positions agree with TRBD2. Germline CDR1 is MNHNY and CDR2 is SVGAGI (reference sequence). This CDR3 has 16 residues. V was clipped by 7 bases and J by 4 bases; unmatched bases: 5. CDR3 in DNA: TGTGCCAGCACTATAGGACTAGCGGGAGGGTACAATGAGCAGTTCTTC. Protein: CASTIGLAGGYNEQFF.

A single count supports this clone. CDR3 DNA: TGTGCCACTCATCCGGGACAGGGGAACACTGAAGCTTTCTTT. This gives the protein CATHPGQGNTEAFF. The rearrangement joins TRBV11-3 to TRBJ1-1, with 9 bases fitting TRBD1. Losses at the gene ends were 10 bases for V and 1 base for J; bases not matched to a gene: 7. There are 14 residues in the CDR3. Germline CDR1 SGHNT, CDR2 YENEEA.

The chain recombines TRBV5-5 with TRBJ2-7, with unresolved D. From germline, CDR1 is SGHKS and CDR2 YYEKEE (reference sequence). V was cut by 1 base and J by 2 bases, with 7 bases left in between. The CDR3 has 13 residues. CDR3 amino acids: CASSLYQTYEQYF. In nucleotides, the CDR3 is TGTGCCAGCAGCTTGTACCAGACCTACGAGCAGTACTTC.

The CDR3 reads CASHFVDEQFF. The DNA for the CDR3 is TGTGCCAGCCACTTCGTGGATGAGCAGTTCTTC. The chain employs TRBV2 and TRBJ2-1; D remains ambiguous. The CDR3 runs 11 residues. Trimming left V 8 bases short and J 8 bases short, with 10 bases between. CDR1 SNHLY and CDR2 FYNNEI come from the germline V gene.

The rearrangement joins TRBV7-9 to TRBJ2-3; D uncertain. There are 12 residues in the CDR3. V shed 4 bases and J shed 6 bases, with 8 bases lying between them. Germline V lookup: CDR1 SEHNR, CDR2 FQNEAQ (reference sequence). The CDR3 spells CASSWSEDTQYF. CDR3 bases: TGTGCCAGCAGCTGGTCGGAGGATACGCAGTATTTT. Combining the CDR3 with reference TRBV7-9 and TRBJ2-3 gives the whole variable domain DTGVSQNPRHKITKRGQNVTFRCDPISEHNRLYWYRQTLGQGPEFLTYFQNEAQLEKSRLLSDRFSAERPKGSFSTLEIQRTEQGDSAMYLCASSWSEDTQYFGPGTRLTVL.

V usage is TRBV28 and J usage is TRBJ1-1; possibly TRBD1 for D (6 bases). The germline CDR1 and CDR2 sequences are MDHEN and SYDVKM. V shed 6 bases and J shed 6 bases, with 11 bases lying between them. The CDR3 spans 12 residues. The CDR3 sequence is CASRDRFAEAFF. The CDR3 nucleotides read TGTGCCAGCAGAGACAGGTTCGCTGAAGCTTTCTTT.

V usage is TRBV7-9 and J usage is TRBJ1-1; no definite D call. With 2 bases removed from V and 8 bases from J, the gap between germline ends came to 12 bases. The CDR3 extends over 13 amino acids. CDR1 and CDR2 from the germline V gene are SEHNR and FQNEAQ (reference sequence). This chain's CDR3 is CASSLFPPTEAFF. Here the CDR3 DNA reads TGTGCCAGCAGCTTATTTCCACCTACGGAAGCTTTCTTT.

This clone came up once. The J gene is TRBJ2-2, the V gene TRBV27, with a weak D call TRBD2 (6 bases). Trimming pared 0 bases from V and 0 bases from J, leaving 23 bases between. CDR1 is MNHEY and CDR2 is SMNVEV in the germline V gene (reference sequence). CDR3 length equals 21 residues. The CDR3: CASSLSRKAGWGSTNTGELFF. CDR3 in DNA: TGTGCCAGCAGTTTATCCCGCAAAGCGGGTTGGGGTTCGACGAACACCGGGGAGCTGTTTTTT.

The CDR3 reads CSTLMGGTGANVLTF. DNA of the CDR3: TGCAGCACTCTGATGGGGGGGACTGGGGCCAACGTCCTGACTTTC. This chain uses TRBV29-1 with TRBJ2-6; 7 positions match TRBD2. Germline V CDR1 and CDR2: SQVTM, ANQGSEA. The CDR3 sequence is 15 residues long. The V segment lost 8 bases and the J segment 2 bases; nucleotides outside the gene matches: 9.

The sample holds one count of this clone. V is TRBV10-3 and J is TRBJ2-3, with a weak D call TRBD2 (7 bases). Trimming removed 7 bases from V and 3 bases from J, with 14 bases in between. Germline V lookup: CDR1 ENHRY, CDR2 SYGVKD. The CDR3 is made up of 14 amino acids. CDR3 residues: CAIMIGGLTDTQYF. Here the CDR3 DNA reads TGTGCCATCATGATCGGGGGGCTGACAGATACGCAGTATTTT.

This sequence joins TRBV5-5 and TRBJ1-1; weak D call: TRBD1 (5 bases). CDR3 size: 15 residues. The V gene's germline CDR1 is SGHKS and CDR2 YYEKEE (reference sequence). V shed 0 bases and J shed 6 bases, with 15 bases lying between them. CDR3 protein: CASSLAGKGTPEAFF. The CDR3 DNA is TGTGCCAGCAGCTTGGCCGGGAAGGGGACCCCTGAAGCTTTCTTT.

This rearrangement joins TRBV27 to TRBJ2-7; 9 bases are a match to TRBD1. The V and J ends lost 5 bases and 3 bases, in that order; junction bases with no gene match: 5. CDR1 MNHEY and CDR2 SMNVEV come from the germline V gene (reference sequence). The CDR3 covers 14 residues. The CDR3 spells CASSTDRGNYEQYF. For the CDR3, the DNA is TGTGCCAGCAGTACGGACAGGGGCAACTACGAGCAGTACTTC.

To note about this clone: Other DNA sequences from this sample encode an identical CDR3 as well. The chain is built from TRBV18 and TRBJ1-1; D call uncertain. The germline V gene has CDR1 KGHSH and CDR2 LQKENI. The V end was cut by 2 bases, the J end by 1 base, with 5 bases between. The CDR3 length is 13 residues. For the CDR3, the DNA is TGTGCCAGCTCACCAAAAGGGAACACTGAAGCTTTCTTT. Amino acid sequence: CASSPKGNTEAFF.

This clone was seen only once. The chain recombines TRBV7-2 with TRBJ1-1, with D maybe TRBD1 (5 bases). This CDR3 region has 14 residues. The germline V and J ends were trimmed by 5 bases and 5 bases, with 15 bases remaining between them. Germline V gives CDR1 SGHTA, CDR2 FQGNSA. CDR3 region: CASSVSAGVTEAFF. CDR3 coding DNA: TGTGCCAGCAGCGTCTCCGCGGGGGTAACTGAAGCTTTCTTT.

Written as DNA, the CDR3 is TGTGCCAGCAGTGACTCGATTACCCTACAGCCTTCCTACAATGAGCAGTTCTTC. It yields the protein CASSDSITLQPSYNEQFF. The chain joins TRBV6-4 to TRBJ2-1; no clear D gene. The germline V and J ends were trimmed by 0 bases and 1 base, with 16 bases remaining between them. CDR3 length equals 18 residues. Germline V gene data show CDR1 as MRHNA and CDR2 as SNTAGT.

The V call is TRBV5-1, the J call TRBJ2-7; D may correspond to TRBD1 or TRBD2 (6 bases each). The V end was cut by 2 bases, the J end by 2 bases, with 11 bases between. From germline, CDR1 is SGHRS and CDR2 YFSETQ. The CDR3 covers 14 residues. CDR3 coding DNA: TGCGCCAGCAGCTTTTCAAGGGGGGCCTACGAGCAGTACTTC. Its translation is CASSFSRGAYEQYF.